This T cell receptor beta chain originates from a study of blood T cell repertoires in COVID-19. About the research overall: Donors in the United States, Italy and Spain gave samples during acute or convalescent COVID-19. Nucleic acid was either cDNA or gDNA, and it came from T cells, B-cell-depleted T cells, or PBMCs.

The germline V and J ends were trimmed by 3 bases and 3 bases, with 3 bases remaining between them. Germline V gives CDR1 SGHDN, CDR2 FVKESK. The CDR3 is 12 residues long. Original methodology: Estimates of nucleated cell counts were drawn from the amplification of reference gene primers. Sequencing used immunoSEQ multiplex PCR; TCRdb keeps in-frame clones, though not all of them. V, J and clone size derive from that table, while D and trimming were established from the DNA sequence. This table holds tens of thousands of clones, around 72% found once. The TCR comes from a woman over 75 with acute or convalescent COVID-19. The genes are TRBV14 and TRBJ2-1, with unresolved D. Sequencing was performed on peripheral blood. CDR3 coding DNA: TGTGCCAGCAGCCACTACTACAATGAGCAGTTCTTC. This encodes CASSHYYNEQFF.